These T cell receptor beta chains were read from a single sample in a study of CD8 T cell repertoires and HIV-1 epitope variants. These TCRs' antigens remain unknown. Libraries were prepared by immunoSEQ multiplex PCR; TCRdb keeps only in-frame clonotypes and omits some of them. The repertoire holds fewer than 5,500 clones, with around 69% as singletons. The source material was cultured CD8+ T cells derived from PBMCs. The source of these receptors is a male donor with HIV. The CDR3 runs from the conserved cysteine through the conserved F or W. Each record gives: V gene, clone size, D gene, J gene, CDR3 length, CDR3 protein, CDR3 DNA. D genes are given only for firm matches. The size entry is marked missing in some rows and otherwise reads once, few, many or a size class.

>TRBV7-8|.|TRBD1|TRBJ2-7|14
CASSRSRTGEEQYF
TGTGCCAGCAGCCGAAGTAGAACAGGGGAAGAGCAGTACTTC
>TRBV19|.|.|TRBJ2-1|14
CASSIVQGENEQFF
TGTGCCAGTAGTATAGTTCAGGGTGAAAATGAGCAGTTCTTC
>TRBV9|medium-sized|TRBD1|TRBJ1-4|15
CASSPRDSSNEKLFF
TGTGCCAGCAGCCCAAGGGACAGTTCTAATGAAAAACTGTTTTTT
>TRBV9|.|.|TRBJ1-1|13
CASSASRNTEAFF
TGTGCCAGCAGCGCGAGTCGGAACACTGAAGCTTTCTTT
>TRBV5-4|.|.|TRBJ1-6|15
CASSFLQGVNSPLHF
TGTGCCAGCAGCTTCCTCCAGGGCGTGAATTCACCCCTCCACTTT
>TRBV6-5|.|.|TRBJ2-1|15
CASSYSSEVYNEQFF
TGTGCCAGCAGTTACTCGTCGGAGGTATACAATGAGCAGTTCTTC
>TRBV10-2|.|.|TRBJ2-4|14
CASSESERRDIQYF
TGCGCCAGCAGTGAGTCCGAAAGAAGGGACATTCAGTACTTC
>TRBV7-2|.|.|TRBJ2-7|14
CASSPSTGTYEQYF
TGTGCCAGCAGCCCTTCAACAGGGACCTACGAGCAGTACTTC
>TRBV28|.|.|TRBJ2-1|13
CASSAEIYNEQFF
TGTGCCAGCTCCGCCGAGATCTACAATGAGCAGTTCTTC
>TRBV5-2|.|.|TRBJ1-2|16
CASSQDPPDLDYGYTF
TGCGCCAGCAGCCAAGATCCCCCAGACTTGGACTATGGCTACACCTTC
>TRBV7-9|.|TRBD1|TRBJ2-7|17
CASSLAGLGQGAYEQYF
TGTGCCAGCAGCTTAGCAGGACTAGGACAGGGGGCTTATGAGCAGTACTTC
>TRBV29-1|.|TRBD1|TRBJ2-1|14
CSVMGGTGENEQFF
TGCAGCGTCATGGGAGGGACAGGGGAGAATGAGCAGTTCTTC
>TRBV7-2|.|.|TRBJ2-2|14
CASSLDLRTGELFF
TGTGCCAGCAGCTTAGACCTAAGGACCGGGGAGCTGTTTTTT
>TRBV5-6|.|.|TRBJ2-2|16
CASSLDLKRYTGELFF
TGTGCCAGCAGCTTGGATTTGAAACGATACACCGGGGAGCTGTTTTTT
>TRBV5-1|.|TRBD2|TRBJ2-2|17
CASSSLAGAANTGELFF
TGCGCCAGCAGCTCACTAGCGGGAGCAGCGAACACCGGGGAGCTGTTTTTT
>TRBV27|few|TRBD2|TRBJ2-1|15
CASRLAGGSYNEQFF
TGTGCCAGCAGGCTAGCGGGAGGGTCGTACAATGAGCAGTTCTTC
>TRBV9|.|TRBD2|TRBJ2-7|15
CASSVEASGTYEQYF
TGTGCCAGCAGCGTAGAGGCTAGCGGGACCTACGAGCAGTACTTC
>TRBV4-2|.|.|TRBJ1-4|15
CASSQVVGGDEKLFF
TGTGCCAGCAGCCAAGTTGTGGGGGGCGATGAAAAACTGTTTTTT
>TRBV7-8|.|TRBD2|TRBJ2-1|22
CASSRGRVPGLAGSSSYNEQFF
TGTGCCAGCAGCCGCGGTAGGGTTCCAGGACTAGCGGGGTCGAGCTCCTACAATGAGCAGTTCTTC
>TRBV5-1|.|TRBD1|TRBJ1-2|14
CASSDPGTGVLGAF
TGTGCCAGCAGCGATCCCGGGACAGGGGTCCTCGGTGCCTTC
>TRBV28|.|TRBD1|TRBJ1-4|14
CASSRDSFNEKLFF
TGTGCCAGCAGCCGGGACAGTTTTAATGAAAAACTGTTTTTT
>TRBV5-4|.|TRBD1|TRBJ1-4|15
CASSVSGTGYEKLFF
TGTGCCAGCAGCGTTTCCGGGACAGGGTATGAAAAACTGTTTTTT
>TRBV4-1|once|TRBD1|TRBJ2-1|15
CASSQATGPHNEQFF
TGCGCCAGCAGCCAAGCGACAGGGCCCCACAATGAGCAGTTCTTC
>TRBV28|.|.|TRBJ1-2|14
CASSLLEGDYGYTF
TGTGCCAGCAGTTTATTGGAGGGAGACTATGGCTACACCTTC
>TRBV13|.|.|TRBJ1-1|12
CASSLANTEAFF
TGTGCCAGCAGCTTGGCGAACACTGAAGCTTTCTTT
>TRBV7-9|.|.|TRBJ2-1|16
CASSLVGGNTYNEQFF
TGTGCCAGCAGCTTAGTCGGCGGGAACACCTACAATGAGCAGTTCTTC
>TRBV6-5|.|TRBD1|TRBJ2-1|14
CASSSGQGINEQFF
TGTGCCAGCAGTTCGGGACAGGGGATCAATGAGCAGTTCTTC